The clone carrying this TCR beta chain appeared a few times. This sample is drawn from a study of T-cell reconstitution after alpha-beta-depleted transplantation in children. The CDR3 consists of 15 residues. CDR1 is KGHDR, CDR2 SFDVKD, per germline. Germline trimming cut 8 bases from V and 3 bases from J; bases unmatched to any gene: 7. Construction of the TCRbeta library involved unique molecular identifiers. Via MiXCR, TCRdb re-called the PCR reads, giving one row per CDR3 protein. The sample includes 700,000 to 950,000 distinct CDR3 sequences, roughly 16% seen only once; the top ten take approximately 4.5%.

The clonotype comes from a male patient aged 10 to 17 who had a stem cell transplant for acute lymphoblastic leukemia, so the T cells may come from the graft donor. The chain carries TRBV24-1 and TRBJ2-1, with 9 bases aligning to TRBD1. This specimen was PBMCs, mostly from graft donor cells, taken 360 days after TCRalphabeta/CD19-depleted stem cell transplant. In DNA, the CDR3 is TGTGCCACCAAATCGACAGGGGGAAACTACAATGAGCAGTTCTTC. Protein: CATKSTGGNYNEQFF.